What follows is one TCR beta chain and its context. Its antigen is as yet unknown. The sample originates from a study of a mutant IDH1 vaccine in newly diagnosed glioma. Study-level background: Most had both radiotherapy and temozolomide beforehand; others had only one.

General study findings and limits: Apparently, pseudoprogression bore no relation to changes among the top peripheral T cell clonotypes. Evidence of vaccine-induced immune responses was documented in approximately 93% of patients.

Time point defined: week 11, during vaccination. A 20-mer mutant IDH1 peptide at 300 ug was injected subcutaneously with topical imiquimod. The V gene lost 3 bases and the J gene lost 0 bases, with 11 bases spanning the gap. Germline CDR1 LGHNA, CDR2 YSLEER. CDR3 length: 15 amino acids. Here immunoSEQ multiplex PCR was the method, and the copy in TCRdb shows in-frame clones only, minus some. The data contain roughly 120,000 clones, 80% of them singletons. The rearrangement joins TRBV4-3 to TRBJ1-2; D possibly corresponds to TRBD1 (5 bases). The sequence derives from a middle-aged man with glioma. The material sequenced was PBMCs, taken from a glioma patient whose treatment included an IDH1 peptide vaccine. The CDR3 here is CASSQLGTANYGYTF. CDR3 bases: TGCGCCAGCAGCCAGTTAGGGACCGCTAACTATGGCTACACCTTC.